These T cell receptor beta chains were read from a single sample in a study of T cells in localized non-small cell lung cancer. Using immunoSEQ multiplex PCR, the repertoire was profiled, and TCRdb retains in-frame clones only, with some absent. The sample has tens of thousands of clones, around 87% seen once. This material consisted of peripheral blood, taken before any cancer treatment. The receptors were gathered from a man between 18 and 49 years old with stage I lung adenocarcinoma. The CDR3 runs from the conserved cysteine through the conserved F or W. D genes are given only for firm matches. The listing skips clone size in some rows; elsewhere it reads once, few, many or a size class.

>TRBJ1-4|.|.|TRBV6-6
TGTGCCAGCAGTTACGGAGGGGAAAAACTGTTTTTT
CASSYGGEKLFF
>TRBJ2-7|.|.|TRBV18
TGTGCCAGCCACCGGGGAAACTACGAGCAGTACTTC
CASHRGNYEQYF
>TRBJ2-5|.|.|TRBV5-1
TGCGCCAGCAGCCTGACAGTCCAAGAGACCCAGTACTTC
CASSLTVQETQYF
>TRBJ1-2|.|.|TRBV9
TGTGCCAGCAGCCCTAAGGGGGGATCCGACTATGGCTACACCTTC
CASSPKGGSDYGYTF
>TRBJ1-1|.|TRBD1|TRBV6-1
TGTGCCAGCAGTGACCTTACAGGGGGTTACACTGAAGCTTTCTTT
CASSDLTGGYTEAFF
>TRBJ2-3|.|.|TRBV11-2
TGTGCCAGCAGCCAAAAGACAGATACGCAGTATTTT
CASSQKTDTQYF
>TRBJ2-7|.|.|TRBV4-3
TGCGCCAGCAGCCAAGGTCGGCAGAACCCCTACGAGCAGTACTTC
CASSQGRQNPYEQYF
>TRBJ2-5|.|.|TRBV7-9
TGTGCCAGCAGCTTAGCCGGAGTGAAAGAGACCCAGTACTTC
CASSLAGVKETQYF
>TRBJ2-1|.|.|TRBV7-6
TGTGCCAGCAGCGGCGGACTGGATTCTTACCATGAGCAGTTCTTC
CASSGGLDSYHEQFF
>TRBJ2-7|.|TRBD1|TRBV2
TGTGCCAGCAGTACAGGGGAAGAGGAGCAGTACTTC
CASSTGEEEQYF
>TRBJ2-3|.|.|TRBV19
TGTGCCAGTACCTCCCTCCTGTCCCACACAGATACGCAGTATTTT
CASTSLLSHTDTQYF
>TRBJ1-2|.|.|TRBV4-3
TGCGCCAGCAGCCAAGGTTCAGGGATAATGAGGAACTATGGCTACACCTTC
CASSQGSGIMRNYGYTF
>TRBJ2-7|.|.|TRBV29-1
TGCAGCGGTTCGACTGCCGCCTACGAGCAGTACTTC
CSGSTAAYEQYF
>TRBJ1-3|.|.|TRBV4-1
TGCGCCAGCAGCCAAGCGAGAGTCTCTGGAAACACCATATATTTT
CASSQARVSGNTIYF
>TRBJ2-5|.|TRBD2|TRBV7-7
TGTGCCGGCAGCGGGGGGACTAGCGGGGGCGGCCAAGAGACCCAGTACTTC
CAGSGGTSGGGQETQYF
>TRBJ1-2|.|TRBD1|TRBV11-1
TGTGCCAGCAGCGGGGACAGGGGTAAATCGGGCTATGGCTACACCTTC
CASSGDRGKSGYGYTF
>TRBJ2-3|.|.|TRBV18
TGTGCCAGCTCACCTGTGGGGCATGACACAGATACGCAGTATTTT
CASSPVGHDTDTQYF
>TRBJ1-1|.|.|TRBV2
TGTGCCAGCGGGAGCAGTTTGAACACTGAAGCTTTCTTT
CASGSSLNTEAFF
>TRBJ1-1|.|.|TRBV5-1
TGCGCCAGCAGCTTGGAACGGCAGTTTGAAGCTTTCTTT
CASSLERQFEAFF
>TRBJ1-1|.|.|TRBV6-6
TGTGCCAGCCGCAAAGCGGTTCCGACTGAAGCTTTCTTT
CASRKAVPTEAFF
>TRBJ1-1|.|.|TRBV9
TGTGCCAGCAGCGACCGACACCTTTTGAACACTGAAGCTTTCTTT
CASSDRHLLNTEAFF
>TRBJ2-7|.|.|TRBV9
TGTGCCAGCAGCGTAGGGGGTACCTCACTCCACGAGCAGTACTTC
CASSVGGTSLHEQYF
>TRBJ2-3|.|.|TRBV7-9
TGTGCCAGCAGCCACCTTAGGATCGGTTCAGATACGCAGTATTTT
CASSHLRIGSDTQYF
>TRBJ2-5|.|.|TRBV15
TGTGCCACCAGCAGAGATCCCACAACACAAGAGACCCAGTACTTC
CATSRDPTTQETQYF
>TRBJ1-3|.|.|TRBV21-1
TGTGCCAGCAGCCCTCCCTGGGGAAACACCATATATTTT
CASSPPWGNTIYF
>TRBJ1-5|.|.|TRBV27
TGTGCCAGCAGTTTTTCCCTTGGATTAAATCAGCCCCAGCATTTT
CASSFSLGLNQPQHF
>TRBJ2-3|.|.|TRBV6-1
TGTGCCAGCAGTGAAGCGCCCGGTCGGAGAGGTCGCGATACGCAGTATTTT
CASSEAPGRRGRDTQYF
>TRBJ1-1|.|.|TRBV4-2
TGTGCCAGCAGCCAAGATATTCTCGACAGTGAAGCTTTCTTT
CASSQDILDSEAFF
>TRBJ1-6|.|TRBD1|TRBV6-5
TGTGCCAGCAGTCGACAGGGGGCGGAGAATTCACCCCTCCACTTT
CASSRQGAENSPLHF
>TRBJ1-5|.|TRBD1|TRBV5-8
TGTGCCAGCAGCTTGTCCCGACAGGGGATAAATCAGCCCCAGCATTTT
CASSLSRQGINQPQHF
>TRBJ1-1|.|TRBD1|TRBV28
TGTGCCAGCAGTTCGGGACAGCCCAACACTGAAGCTTTCTTT
CASSSGQPNTEAFF
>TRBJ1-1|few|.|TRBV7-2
TGTGCCAGCAGCTTTGGGACGGGGAACACTGAAGCTTTCTTT
CASSFGTGNTEAFF
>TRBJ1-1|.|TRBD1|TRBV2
TGTGCCAGCAGGCCTCCATCGGGACAGTCGAACACTGAAGCTTTCTTT
CASRPPSGQSNTEAFF
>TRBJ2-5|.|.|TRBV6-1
TGTGCCAGCAGCGAAGGGGGATACCTTTTGACCCAGTACTTC
CASSEGGYLLTQYF
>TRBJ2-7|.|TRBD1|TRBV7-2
TGTGCCAGCAGCTTAGTGGGGGGACAGGGGGCCGCCTACGAGCAGTACTTC
CASSLVGGQGAAYEQYF
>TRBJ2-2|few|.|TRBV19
TGTGCCAGTAGTGTCCCTACAGGGAACACCGGGGAGCTGTTTTTT
CASSVPTGNTGELFF
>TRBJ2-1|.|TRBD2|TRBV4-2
TGTGCCAGCAGCCAACCAAGCGGGGTAGGGACGGCTGAGCAGTTCTTC
CASSQPSGVGTAEQFF